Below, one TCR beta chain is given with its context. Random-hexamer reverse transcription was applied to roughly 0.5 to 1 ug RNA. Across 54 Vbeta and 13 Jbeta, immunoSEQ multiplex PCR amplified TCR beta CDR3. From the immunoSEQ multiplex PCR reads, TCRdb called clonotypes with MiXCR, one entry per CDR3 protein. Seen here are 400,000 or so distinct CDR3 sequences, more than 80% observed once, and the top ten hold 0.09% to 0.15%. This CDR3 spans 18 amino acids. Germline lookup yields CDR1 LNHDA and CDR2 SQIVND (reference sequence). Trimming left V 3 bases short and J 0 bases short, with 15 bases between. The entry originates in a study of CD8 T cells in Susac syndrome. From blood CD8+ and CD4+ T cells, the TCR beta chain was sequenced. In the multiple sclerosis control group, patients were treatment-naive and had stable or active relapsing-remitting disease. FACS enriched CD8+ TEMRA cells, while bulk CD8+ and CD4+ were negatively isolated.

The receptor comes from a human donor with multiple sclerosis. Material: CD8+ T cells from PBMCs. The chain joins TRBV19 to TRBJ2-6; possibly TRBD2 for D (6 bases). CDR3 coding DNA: TGTGCCAGTAGTATGTCCGGACACGGGAGCTCTGGGGCCAACGTCCTGACTTTC. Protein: CASSMSGHGSSGANVLTF.